The table lists the clone carrying this T cell receptor (beta chain) with a few counts. Its cognate antigen is unknown. These data are taken from a study of type 1 and type 2 diabetes patients. PCR was run on genomic DNA. A primer set of 30 forward and 13 reverse primers amplified the CDR3. TCRdb used MiXCR to reprocess the multiplex PCR reads, holding one entry per CDR3 protein. The data contain about 290,000 distinct CDR3 sequences, over 45% of them singletons. General observations from the study: Unmatched age and gender across groups might bias interpretation.

All diabetic donors were classified as either type 1 or type 2 diabetes. The material sequenced was peripheral blood mononuclear cells (PBMCs). This clonotype was sampled from a man aged 18-30 years with type 2 diabetes.

The CDR3 here is CASSLRERPGYTF. CDR3 bases: TGTGCCAGTAGTTTGAGGGAACGGCCTGGCTACACCTTC. The chain uses TRBV19 and TRBJ1-2, with D unclear. V lost 5 bases to trimming and J lost 7 bases, with 14 bases between them. Germline V gives CDR1 LNHDA, CDR2 SQIVND (reference sequence). The CDR3 is 13 amino acids.